The 14 T cell receptor beta chains given below trace back to one sample, sequenced in a study of cytomegalovirus exposure and HLA in healthy donors. The PCR made use of 60 Vbeta and 13 Jbeta primers. Assay used: immunoSEQ multiplex PCR; TCRdb lists only in-frame clones, some missing. The sample has about 110,000 clones, around four fifths seen once. The specimen sequenced was PBMCs. The receptors come from a man aged 25 to 40 in good health and CMV-seropositive.

This clone was observed a few times. The chain links TRBV7-9 to TRBJ1-4, with 10 bases lining up with TRBD1. Germline V gene sequence: CDR1 SEHNR, CDR2 FQNEAQ (reference sequence). The CDR3 sequence is 15 residues long. Trimming removed 5 bases from V and 5 bases from J; junction bases left unmatched: 5. The CDR3 spells CASSTQGQGNEKLFF. Here the CDR3 DNA reads TGTGCCAGCAGCACCCAGGGACAGGGGAATGAAAAACTGTTTTTT. The complete variable domain, with remaining parts taken from reference TRBV7-9 and TRBJ1-4, reads DTGVSQNPRHKITKRGQNVTFRCDPISEHNRLYWYRQTLGQGPEFLTYFQNEAQLEKSRLLSDRFSAERPKGSFSTLEIQRTEQGDSAMYLCASSTQGQGNEKLFFGSGTQLSVL.

This chain connects TRBV4-1 to TRBJ1-2; the match to TRBD1 covers 8 bases. There are 16 residues in the CDR3. V trimming: 0 bases; J trimming: 8 bases; junction bases outside the gene matches: 11. CDR1 and CDR2 (germline): MGHRA, YSYEKL. CDR3 DNA: TGCGCCAGCAGCCAAGATCCCAGGACAGGGATTGTGGGCTACACCTTC. Translated, it gives CASSQDPRTGIVGYTF.

The gene calls are TRBV10-2 and TRBJ1-1, with D possibly being TRBD1 (5 bases). The CDR3 sequence is 14 residues long. Germline V gives CDR1 WSHSY, CDR2 SAAADI. The germline V and J ends were trimmed by 3 bases and 3 bases, with 11 bases remaining between them. CDR3 sequence (DNA): TGCGCCAGCAGTGATGAGGGGAGGGACACTGAAGCTTTCTTT. Translated, it gives CASSDEGRDTEAFF.

V usage is TRBV15 and J usage is TRBJ2-5; D not certain. V gave up 5 bases and J gave up 4 bases, with 14 bases separating them. The CDR3 consists of 14 residues. Germline lookup yields CDR1 LNHNV and CDR2 YYDKDF (reference sequence). The CDR3 DNA follows: TGTGCCACCAGCTCAAACCGCGGCGGAGAGACCCAGTACTTC. Translated, it gives CATSSNRGGETQYF.

This clone turned up a few times. This rearrangement joins TRBV7-9 to TRBJ1-2; no clear D. The germline V and J ends were trimmed by 8 bases and 7 bases, with 11 bases remaining between them. The CDR3 consists of 11 residues. The germline CDR1 and CDR2 sequences are SEHNR and FQNEAQ (reference sequence). This chain's CDR3 is CASSRVLGYTF. The CDR3 region has the DNA TGTGCCAGCTCGAGGGTCCTTGGCTACACCTTC.

The rearrangement uses TRBV7-9 and TRBJ1-2; 7 nucleotides align to TRBD1. CDR3 length: 13 amino acids. Germline V lookup: CDR1 SEHNR, CDR2 FQNEAQ (reference sequence). Unmatched junction bases numbered 2, after V lost 3 bases and J lost 4 bases. In nucleotides, the CDR3 is TGTGCCAGCAGCTTGGGACAGATCTATGGCTACACCTTC. This translates into CASSLGQIYGYTF.

The rearrangement links TRBV19 to TRBJ2-2; the match to TRBD2 covers 12 bases. Per germline, CDR1 LNHDA and CDR2 SQIVND (reference sequence). The CDR3 covers 17 residues. With 1 base clipped from V and 3 bases from J, the junction kept 3 bases outside the gene matches. In DNA form, the CDR3 reads TGTGCCAGTAGTATAGGACTAGCGGGGGCATACACCGGGGAGCTGTTTTTT. As protein: CASSIGLAGAYTGELFF.

This rearrangement joins TRBV15 to TRBJ2-1; D is unclear. Germline CDR1 LNHNV, CDR2 YYDKDF (reference sequence). The CDR3 loop spans 15 amino acids. The V and J ends lost 0 bases and 8 bases respectively, with 14 bases between them. In DNA, the CDR3 is TGTGCCACCAGCAGAGACAGGCCCACCGCCGATGAGCAGTTCTTC. Its protein is CATSRDRPTADEQFF.

This chain connects TRBV7-2 to TRBJ2-1; D is unclear. In germline, CDR1 is SGHTA, CDR2 FQGNSA. CDR3 length equals 11 residues. With 8 bases removed from V and 5 bases from J, the gap between germline ends came to 7 bases. CDR3 sequence: CASERHNEQFF. CDR3 sequence (DNA): TGTGCCAGCGAGCGACACAATGAGCAGTTCTTC.

This rearrangement joins TRBV2 to TRBJ1-5; the D is unclear. Germline values: CDR1 SNHLY, CDR2 FYNNEI. The germline V and J ends were trimmed by 3 bases and 4 bases, with 7 bases remaining between them. The CDR3 is 13 amino acids. CDR3 in DNA: TGTGCCAGCAGTGACTTTGTGAATCAGCCCCAGCATTTT. Its translation is CASSDFVNQPQHF. Full variable domain (outside the CDR3, taken from reference TRBV2 and TRBJ1-5): EPEVTQTPSHQVTQMGQEVILRCVPISNHLYFYWYRQILGQKVEFLVSFYNNEISEKSEIFDDQFSVERPDGSNFTLKIRSTKLEDSAMYFCASSDFVNQPQHFGDGTRLSIL.

This chain links TRBV30 with TRBJ1-3; TRBD1 might be the D (6 bases). Trimming removed 0 bases at V and 0 bases at J, with 24 bases between. The germline V gene encodes CDR1 GTSNPN and CDR2 SVGIG (reference sequence). The CDR3 contains 20 residues. The CDR3 DNA sequence: TGTGCCTGGAGTGTACAGGGACCCTGCGAGCCAAAGAGCTCTGGAAACACCATATATTTT. This encodes CAWSVQGPCEPKSSGNTIYF.

The chain carries TRBV7-2 and TRBJ1-3, with no clear D. CDR1 and CDR2 from the germline V gene are SGHTA and FQGNSA. V lost 1 base and J 0 bases, leaving 4 bases between the germline ends. The CDR3 has 14 amino acids. CDR3 sequence (DNA): TGTGCCAGCAGCTTAGTAGCCTCTGGAAACACCATATATTTT. Its translation: CASSLVASGNTIYF.

This clone was observed a single time. The chain is built from TRBV11-2 and TRBJ1-1, with 8 bases matching TRBD1. The V segment lost 0 bases and the J segment 4 bases; nucleotides outside the gene matches: 4. Per germline, CDR1 SGHAT and CDR2 FQNNGV. The CDR3 loop spans 15 amino acids. In DNA, the CDR3 is TGTGCCAGCAGCTTAGACAGGGGGCGACGCACTGAAGCTTTCTTT. Its translation: CASSLDRGRRTEAFF.

This chain joins TRBV9 and TRBJ2-3, with 16 bases lining up with TRBD2. Looked up from germline, CDR1 is SGDLS and CDR2 is YYNGEE. After removal of 0 bases from V and 5 bases from J, the junction contained 6 bases not matched to a gene. This CDR3 contains 18 residues. CDR3 in DNA: TGTGCCAGCAGCGTAGTGATGGGACTAGCGGGGGGGCAAGATACGCAGTATTTT. Translation gives CASSVVMGLAGGQDTQYF.